This is a list of T cell receptor beta chains from one sample in a study of human thymus T cells. Assay used: immunoSEQ multiplex PCR; TCRdb lists only in-frame clones, some missing. The table has approximately 71,000 clones, 90% to 95% seen once. The sequencing sample was made of thymus tissue. All receptors come from a girl under three years old with a congenital heart defect but otherwise immunologically healthy. CDR3s include the opening cysteine and the closing phenylalanine or tryptophan. A D gene is named only where the DNA matches it firmly. Clone size appears in some rows only: once, few, many, or a class for an expanded clone.

>TRBJ2-3|TRBV19|NA|NA
CASSIDWVTGVTTTDTQYF
TGTGCCAGTAGTATAGATTGGGTAACCGGGGTCACCACAACAGATACGCAGTATTTT
>TRBJ2-4|TRBV7-2|TRBD2|NA
CASSSGGRRARNIQYF
TGTGCCAGCAGCTCCGGCGGGAGGCGGGCCAGAAACATTCAGTACTTC
>TRBJ2-7|TRBV5-6|TRBD2|NA
CASSLEGLAGPHPHEQYF
TGTGCCAGCAGCTTAGAAGGACTAGCGGGCCCCCACCCCCACGAGCAGTACTTC
>TRBJ2-1|TRBV18|TRBD2|NA
CASSPLAGGIEQFF
TGTGCCAGCTCACCCCTAGCGGGAGGAATTGAGCAGTTCTTC
>TRBJ2-4|TRBV29-1|TRBD1|NA
CSVARQGLVEGKRGKNIQYF
TGCAGCGTCGCCCGACAGGGGCTGGTAGAGGGAAAACGAGGCAAAAACATTCAGTACTTC
>TRBJ2-1|TRBV6-4|NA|NA
CASSDSSGSYNEQFF
TGTGCCAGCAGTGACTCTAGCGGCTCCTACAATGAGCAGTTCTTC
>TRBJ2-3|TRBV7-9|NA|NA
CASSLGHITDTQYF
TGTGCCAGCAGCTTGGGACACATCACAGATACGCAGTATTTT
>TRBJ1-1|TRBV18|NA|few
CASSPRSRETEAFF
TGTGCCAGCTCACCACGGAGTCGAGAAACCGAAGCTTTCTTT
>TRBJ2-2|TRBV6-1|NA|NA
CASNFGVNTGELFF
TGTGCCAGCAATTTTGGGGTGAACACCGGGGAGCTGTTTTTT
>TRBJ2-7|TRBV5-1|NA|once
CASSLVGRTTYEQYF
TGCGCCAGCAGCTTGGTGGGCAGGACAACCTACGAGCAGTACTTC
>TRBJ2-1|TRBV7-2|NA|NA
CASSPIRGGRVGYNEQFF
TGTGCCAGCAGCCCCATAAGGGGCGGACGGGTGGGCTACAATGAGCAGTTCTTC
>TRBJ2-2|TRBV6-1|TRBD2|NA
CASSLAGGPLGELFF
TGTGCCAGCAGCTTAGCGGGAGGGCCCTTGGGGGAGCTGTTTTTT
>TRBJ1-5|TRBV25-1|NA|once
CASSVMKPQHF
TGTGCCAGCAGTGTTATGAAGCCCCAGCATTTT
>TRBJ2-7|TRBV19|NA|NA
CASSIDSGTSYEQYF
TGTGCCAGTAGTATAGATTCAGGGACCTCCTACGAGCAGTACTTC
>TRBJ2-1|TRBV7-9|NA|NA
CASSLVGQGTNNEQFF
TGTGCCAGCAGCTTAGTAGGGCAGGGTACCAACAATGAGCAGTTCTTC
>TRBJ2-4|TRBV4-2|NA|once
CASSPKTRAKNIQYF
TGTGCCAGCAGCCCGAAGACTAGAGCCAAAAACATTCAGTACTTC
>TRBJ2-7|TRBV5-6|TRBD1|NA
CASSYDRTGGDEQYF
TGTGCCAGCAGCTACGACCGGACAGGGGGGGACGAGCAGTACTTC
>TRBJ1-1|TRBV19|TRBD1|NA
CASAWTGVTEAFF
TGTGCCAGTGCCTGGACAGGGGTGACTGAAGCTTTCTTT
>TRBJ2-7|TRBV4-1|TRBD2|NA
CASSQDPSGRQYEQYF
TGCGCCAGCAGCCAAGATCCTAGCGGGAGACAGTACGAGCAGTACTTC
>TRBJ2-1|TRBV28|NA|NA
CASSPELHEQFF
TGTGCCAGCAGCCCGGAGCTCCATGAGCAGTTCTTC
>TRBJ1-1|TRBV29-1|TRBD1|NA
CSVEDPPKGQGKGMNTEAFF
TGCAGCGTTGAAGACCCCCCGAAAGGACAGGGGAAGGGCATGAACACTGAAGCTTTCTTT
>TRBJ1-3|TRBV4-2|NA|NA
CASSQDRVRVYTIYF
TGTGCCAGCAGCCAAGATCGAGTCAGGGTCTACACCATATATTTT
>TRBJ2-5|TRBV4-2|TRBD1|once
CASSPDRGWETQYF
TGTGCCAGCAGCCCGGACAGGGGGTGGGAGACCCAGTACTTC
>TRBJ2-7|TRBV27|NA|NA
CASSPLLSGGFGYEQYF
TGTGCCAGCAGTCCATTACTTTCTGGGGGCTTTGGGTACGAGCAGTACTTC
>TRBJ2-1|TRBV6-5|NA|NA
CASRPPTSPNEQFF
TGTGCCAGCAGACCCCCCACCTCCCCCAATGAGCAGTTCTTC
>TRBJ1-1|TRBV5-1|TRBD1|few
CASSLSQGVNTEAFF
TGCGCCAGCAGCTTATCCCAGGGGGTGAACACTGAAGCTTTCTTT
>TRBJ1-3|TRBV2|NA|few
CASRARLNSGNTIYF
TGTGCCAGCAGAGCCCGACTCAACTCTGGAAACACCATATATTTT
>TRBJ1-1|TRBV7-2|NA|NA
CASSLRVGAENTEAFF
TGTGCCAGCAGCTTACGGGTAGGGGCAGAGAACACTGAAGCTTTCTTT
>TRBJ2-3|TRBV7-9|TRBD1|NA
CASSSDRGGTDTQYF
TGTGCCAGCAGCTCGGACAGGGGCGGCACAGATACGCAGTATTTT
>TRBJ1-3|TRBV28|NA|NA
CASSLILEQGPRLSGNTIYF
TGTGCCAGCAGTCTTATCCTTGAACAGGGACCCAGACTCTCTGGAAACACCATATATTTT
>TRBJ1-5|TRBV27|NA|NA
CASSPSTGTGRQPQHF
TGTGCCAGCAGCCCCTCAACAGGGACTGGGCGGCAGCCCCAGCATTTT
>TRBJ2-3|TRBV5-1|TRBD2|NA
CASSSVGGADTQYF
TGCGCCAGCAGCTCGGTCGGGGGGGCAGATACGCAGTATTTT
>TRBJ2-3|TRBV4-1|NA|NA
CASRQPDGDTDTQYF
TGCGCCAGCAGACAGCCCGACGGGGACACAGATACGCAGTATTTT
>TRBJ2-7|TRBV4-1|TRBD2|NA
CASSQERVSGEGCYEQYF
TGCGCCAGCAGCCAAGAAAGGGTTAGCGGGGAGGGATGCTACGAGCAGTACTTC
>TRBJ2-1|TRBV7-6|NA|NA
CASSFQQGKDNEQFF
TGTGCCAGCAGCTTCCAACAGGGTAAAGACAATGAGCAGTTCTTC
>TRBJ2-1|TRBV29-1|TRBD2|once
CSVAGLATNNEQFF
TGCAGCGTTGCTGGACTAGCGACAAACAATGAGCAGTTCTTC
>TRBJ2-4|TRBV6-5|NA|NA
CASSRGGGHIQYF
TGTGCCAGCAGTCGAGGGGGTGGGCACATTCAGTACTTC
>TRBJ2-7|TRBV28|NA|NA
CASSWRLPYEQYF
TGTGCCAGCAGTTGGCGTCTCCCCTACGAGCAGTACTTC
>TRBJ2-5|TRBV7-6|NA|NA
CASSLKGSMQETQYF
TGTGCCAGCAGCTTAAAAGGCAGCATGCAAGAGACCCAGTACTTC
>TRBJ1-2|TRBV6-1|NA|NA
CASSVKGKGESRVPYGYTF
TGTGCCAGCAGTGTAAAAGGAAAGGGTGAGTCCCGCGTACCTTATGGCTACACCTTC
>TRBJ2-7|TRBV15|NA|few
CATSGGGNGIVEQYF
TGTGCCACCAGCGGAGGGGGGAACGGAATTGTCGAGCAGTACTTC
>TRBJ2-7|TRBV5-6|NA|NA
CASSLAGAAGYEQYF
TGTGCCAGCAGCCTCGCTGGGGCGGCGGGCTACGAGCAGTACTTC
>TRBJ2-1|TRBV20-1|NA|NA
CSARDGLFLF
TGCAGTGCTAGAGATGGTCTTTTCCTCTTC
>TRBJ2-2|TRBV28|TRBD1|NA
CASTSGGMNTGELFF
TGTGCCAGCACTTCAGGGGGAATGAACACCGGGGAGCTGTTTTTT
>TRBJ1-2|TRBV28|NA|NA
CASNPRGRGGYTF
TGTGCCAGCAACCCCCGGGGAAGAGGTGGCTACACCTTC
>TRBJ1-1|TRBV2|TRBD1|NA
CASSVPGQKAFF
TGTGCCAGCAGTGTCCCGGGACAGAAAGCTTTCTTT